A selection of T cell receptor beta chains follows, all from one sample in a study of blood T cell repertoires in COVID-19. Here immunoSEQ multiplex PCR was the method, and the copy in TCRdb shows in-frame clones only, minus some. Among roughly 330,000 clones listed, more than 70% were seen once. The sample consisted of peripheral blood. The source of these receptors is a man aged 18-30 years who had recovered from COVID-19. CDR3s include the opening cysteine and the closing phenylalanine or tryptophan. D genes are given only for firm matches. Expanded clones are given a class, and other clones once, few, many or no size at all.

V gene: TRBV2
J gene: TRBJ1-2
D gene: .
clone size: .
CDR3 protein: CASNTGAHGYTF
CDR3 DNA: TGTGCCAGCAATACAGGCGCGCATGGCTACACCTTC

V gene: TRBV7-9
J gene: TRBJ1-3
D gene: TRBD1
clone size: .
CDR3 protein: CASSTGGSGNTIYF
CDR3 DNA: TGTGCCAGCAGCACAGGGGGCTCTGGAAACACCATATATTTT

V gene: TRBV5-1
J gene: TRBJ2-1
D gene: .
clone size: few
CDR3 protein: CASSSISYNEQFF
CDR3 DNA: TGCGCCAGCAGCTCAATTAGTTACAATGAGCAGTTCTTC

V gene: TRBV18
J gene: TRBJ1-1
D gene: .
clone size: .
CDR3 protein: CASSPGQLSEAFF
CDR3 DNA: TGTGCCAGCTCACCAGGGCAGCTCAGTGAAGCTTTCTTT

V gene: TRBV24-1
J gene: TRBJ2-1
D gene: .
clone size: .
CDR3 protein: CATRDSGSNEQFF
CDR3 DNA: TGTGCCACCAGGGATAGCGGTTCCAATGAGCAGTTCTTC

V gene: TRBV19
J gene: TRBJ2-2
D gene: .
clone size: .
CDR3 protein: CASSISLVRAGELFF
CDR3 DNA: TGTGCCAGTAGTATTTCACTGGTGAGAGCCGGGGAGCTGTTTTTT

V gene: TRBV5-1
J gene: TRBJ2-2
D gene: .
clone size: few
CDR3 protein: CASSPRTENTGELFF
CDR3 DNA: TGCGCCAGCAGCCCACGGACAGAAAACACCGGGGAGCTGTTTTTT

V gene: TRBV4-3
J gene: TRBJ1-1
D gene: .
clone size: .
CDR3 protein: CASSPYSNTEAFF
CDR3 DNA: TGCGCCAGCAGCCCCTACTCGAACACTGAAGCTTTCTTT

V gene: TRBV19
J gene: TRBJ2-7
D gene: .
clone size: once
CDR3 protein: CASSIGRYPYEQYF
CDR3 DNA: TGTGCCAGTAGTATCGGCAGGTATCCCTACGAGCAGTACTTC

V gene: TRBV24-1
J gene: TRBJ1-2
D gene: .
clone size: few
CDR3 protein: CATSDFDRNYGYTF
CDR3 DNA: TGTGCCACCAGTGATTTCGACAGGAACTATGGCTACACCTTC

V gene: TRBV27
J gene: TRBJ2-3
D gene: TRBD1
clone size: .
CDR3 protein: CASSERDRSTDTQYF
CDR3 DNA: TGTGCCAGCAGTGAGAGGGACAGATCCACAGATACGCAGTATTTT

V gene: TRBV18
J gene: TRBJ1-5
D gene: .
clone size: .
CDR3 protein: CASSPPGGRGNQPQHF
CDR3 DNA: TGTGCCAGCTCACCACCCGGGGGACGTGGCAATCAGCCCCAGCATTTT

V gene: TRBV19
J gene: TRBJ2-1
D gene: TRBD2
clone size: .
CDR3 protein: CASSINLAGGGQFF
CDR3 DNA: TGTGCCAGTAGTATAAATCTAGCGGGGGGTGGGCAGTTCTTC

V gene: TRBV6-6
J gene: TRBJ1-2
D gene: TRBD1
clone size: .
CDR3 protein: CASSHATGGVFYGYTF
CDR3 DNA: TGTGCCAGCAGCCACGCGACAGGGGGAGTCTTCTATGGCTACACCTTC

V gene: TRBV18
J gene: TRBJ2-3
D gene: TRBD2
clone size: .
CDR3 protein: CASSPPGTSERQYF
CDR3 DNA: TGTGCCAGCTCACCGCCTGGGACTAGCGAACGACAGTATTTT

V gene: TRBV11-1
J gene: TRBJ2-1
D gene: .
clone size: .
CDR3 protein: CASSSWGNKNEQFF
CDR3 DNA: TGTGCCAGCAGTTCCTGGGGCAACAAAAATGAGCAGTTCTTC

V gene: TRBV27
J gene: TRBJ2-5
D gene: .
clone size: .
CDR3 protein: CASSPDRGGETQYF
CDR3 DNA: TGTGCCAGCAGTCCAGACAGGGGAGGGGAGACCCAGTACTTC

V gene: TRBV18
J gene: TRBJ2-7
D gene: TRBD2
clone size: once
CDR3 protein: CASSRLAGAYEQYF
CDR3 DNA: TGTGCCAGCTCAAGACTAGCGGGGGCCTACGAGCAGTACTTC

V gene: TRBV7-2
J gene: TRBJ1-5
D gene: .
clone size: .
CDR3 protein: CASSLSRFGNQPQHF
CDR3 DNA: TGTGCCAGCAGCTTAAGCCGATTTGGCAATCAGCCCCAGCATTTT

V gene: TRBV18
J gene: TRBJ2-2
D gene: TRBD1
clone size: .
CDR3 protein: CASSTLPGQRTGELFF
CDR3 DNA: TGTGCCAGCTCAACGCTACCGGGACAGCGCACCGGGGAGCTGTTTTTT

V gene: TRBV11-2
J gene: TRBJ2-7
D gene: .
clone size: .
CDR3 protein: CASSFGSYEQYF
CDR3 DNA: TGTGCCAGCAGCTTCGGCTCCTACGAGCAGTACTTC

V gene: TRBV27
J gene: TRBJ2-1
D gene: .
clone size: .
CDR3 protein: CASSSQGLYNEQFF
CDR3 DNA: TGTGCCAGCAGTTCCCAGGGGCTGTACAATGAGCAGTTCTTC

V gene: TRBV4-1
J gene: TRBJ1-1
D gene: TRBD1
clone size: once
CDR3 protein: CASSQPPPGQGITEAFF
CDR3 DNA: TGCGCCAGCAGCCAGCCTCCCCCGGGACAGGGGATAACTGAAGCTTTCTTT

V gene: TRBV28
J gene: TRBJ2-3
D gene: .
clone size: .
CDR3 protein: CASRLQGTDTQYF
CDR3 DNA: TGTGCCAGCAGGCTACAGGGCACAGATACGCAGTATTTT

V gene: TRBV10-3
J gene: TRBJ2-5
D gene: .
clone size: .
CDR3 protein: CAISDREETQYF
CDR3 DNA: TGTGCCATCAGTGACAGGGAAGAGACCCAGTACTTC

V gene: TRBV18
J gene: TRBJ2-1
D gene: .
clone size: .
CDR3 protein: CASSRGEAYNEQFF
CDR3 DNA: TGTGCCAGCTCACGGGGAGAGGCCTACAATGAGCAGTTCTTC

V gene: TRBV4-3
J gene: TRBJ1-2
D gene: .
clone size: .
CDR3 protein: CASSQEDKGVTDGYTF
CDR3 DNA: TGCGCCAGCAGCCAAGAGGATAAAGGGGTGACGGATGGCTACACCTTC

V gene: TRBV7-9
J gene: TRBJ2-7
D gene: .
clone size: .
CDR3 protein: CASSSFSGMTYEQYF
CDR3 DNA: TGTGCCAGCAGCTCCTTTAGCGGAATGACCTACGAGCAGTACTTC

V gene: TRBV11-2
J gene: TRBJ1-6
D gene: .
clone size: .
CDR3 protein: CASSLGLADNSPLHF
CDR3 DNA: TGTGCCAGCAGCTTAGGTCTGGCAGATAATTCACCCCTCCACTTT

V gene: TRBV10-1
J gene: TRBJ1-1
D gene: TRBD1
clone size: .
CDR3 protein: CASGDRGTTFF
CDR3 DNA: TGCGCCAGCGGGGACAGGGGGACAACTTTCTTT

V gene: TRBV5-4
J gene: TRBJ2-7
D gene: .
clone size: .
CDR3 protein: CASSSVSSYEQYF
CDR3 DNA: TGTGCCAGCAGCTCGGTTAGCTCCTACGAGCAGTACTTC

V gene: TRBV11-2
J gene: TRBJ2-1
D gene: TRBD2
clone size: .
CDR3 protein: CASSPEPDLAGEEDNEQFF
CDR3 DNA: TGTGCCAGCAGCCCGGAACCGGACTTGGCGGGGGAGGAAGACAATGAGCAGTTCTTC

V gene: TRBV29-1
J gene: TRBJ2-1
D gene: .
clone size: .
CDR3 protein: CRVNDPDTHEQFF
CDR3 DNA: TGCAGGGTTAACGATCCGGACACCCATGAGCAGTTCTTC

V gene: TRBV6-5
J gene: TRBJ1-2
D gene: TRBD1
clone size: .
CDR3 protein: CASSTPGQGDYGYTF
CDR3 DNA: TGTGCCAGCAGTACGCCGGGACAGGGGGACTATGGCTACACCTTC

V gene: TRBV6-5
J gene: TRBJ1-3
D gene: TRBD1
clone size: .
CDR3 protein: CASSLQGAPGNTIYF
CDR3 DNA: TGTGCCAGCAGCCTACAGGGGGCGCCTGGAAACACCATATATTTT

V gene: TRBV30
J gene: TRBJ1-1
D gene: TRBD1
clone size: .
CDR3 protein: CAWSVQGLMAFF
CDR3 DNA: TGTGCCTGGAGTGTACAGGGGTTAATGGCTTTCTTT

V gene: TRBV7-9
J gene: TRBJ1-2
D gene: .
clone size: .
CDR3 protein: CASSFSQTRGYTF
CDR3 DNA: TGTGCCAGCAGCTTTTCCCAGACGAGGGGCTACACCTTC

V gene: TRBV7-6
J gene: TRBJ2-1
D gene: TRBD1
clone size: .
CDR3 protein: CASSLGTGSYNEQFF
CDR3 DNA: TGTGCCAGCAGCTTAGGGACAGGGTCTTACAATGAGCAGTTCTTC

V gene: TRBV7-2
J gene: TRBJ1-6
D gene: TRBD1
clone size: .
CDR3 protein: CASNRQGDLSPLHF
CDR3 DNA: TGTGCCAGCAACCGACAGGGAGACCTTTCACCCCTCCACTTT

V gene: TRBV7-3
J gene: TRBJ1-2
D gene: .
clone size: .
CDR3 protein: CASSLNFGDEGGYTF
CDR3 DNA: TGTGCCAGCAGCTTAAACTTTGGGGATGAGGGTGGCTACACCTTC

V gene: TRBV12-3/TRBV12-4
J gene: TRBJ2-5
D gene: .
clone size: .
CDR3 protein: CASSLGSGETQYF
CDR3 DNA: TGTGCCAGCAGTCTCGGATCGGGAGAGACCCAGTACTTC

V gene: TRBV18
J gene: TRBJ1-1
D gene: TRBD1
clone size: once
CDR3 protein: CASSPVPGQGARRNTEAFF
CDR3 DNA: TGTGCCAGCTCACCAGTTCCGGGACAGGGGGCCCGAAGGAACACTGAAGCTTTCTTT

V gene: TRBV7-2
J gene: TRBJ1-1
D gene: .
clone size: .
CDR3 protein: CASSPGIQNTEAFF
CDR3 DNA: TGTGCCAGCAGCCCCGGGATCCAGAACACTGAAGCTTTCTTT

V gene: TRBV25-1
J gene: TRBJ2-4
D gene: TRBD1
clone size: .
CDR3 protein: CASSLTGWDIQYF
CDR3 DNA: TGTGCCAGCAGTTTGACAGGGTGGGACATTCAGTACTTC

V gene: TRBV7-9
J gene: TRBJ2-5
D gene: .
clone size: .
CDR3 protein: CASSPRTALQETQYF
CDR3 DNA: TGTGCCAGCAGCCCCCGGACAGCTCTCCAAGAGACCCAGTACTTC

V gene: TRBV4-1
J gene: TRBJ2-7
D gene: TRBD1
clone size: .
CDR3 protein: CASSQPGQGNEQYF
CDR3 DNA: TGCGCCAGCAGCCAGCCGGGACAGGGTAACGAGCAGTACTTC

V gene: TRBV27
J gene: TRBJ2-1
D gene: TRBD2
clone size: .
CDR3 protein: CASSLAGLAGGPLGNEQFF
CDR3 DNA: TGTGCCAGCAGTTTAGCGGGACTAGCGGGAGGGCCACTCGGAAATGAGCAGTTCTTC

V gene: TRBV2
J gene: TRBJ2-1
D gene: TRBD2
clone size: .
CDR3 protein: CASRRGLAGWNEQFF
CDR3 DNA: TGTGCCAGCAGGAGGGGACTAGCGGGGTGGAATGAGCAGTTCTTC

V gene: TRBV5-1
J gene: TRBJ2-1
D gene: TRBD2
clone size: .
CDR3 protein: CASSPGGAGGPYNEQFF
CDR3 DNA: TGCGCCAGCAGCCCCGGGGGGGCGGGAGGGCCATACAATGAGCAGTTCTTC